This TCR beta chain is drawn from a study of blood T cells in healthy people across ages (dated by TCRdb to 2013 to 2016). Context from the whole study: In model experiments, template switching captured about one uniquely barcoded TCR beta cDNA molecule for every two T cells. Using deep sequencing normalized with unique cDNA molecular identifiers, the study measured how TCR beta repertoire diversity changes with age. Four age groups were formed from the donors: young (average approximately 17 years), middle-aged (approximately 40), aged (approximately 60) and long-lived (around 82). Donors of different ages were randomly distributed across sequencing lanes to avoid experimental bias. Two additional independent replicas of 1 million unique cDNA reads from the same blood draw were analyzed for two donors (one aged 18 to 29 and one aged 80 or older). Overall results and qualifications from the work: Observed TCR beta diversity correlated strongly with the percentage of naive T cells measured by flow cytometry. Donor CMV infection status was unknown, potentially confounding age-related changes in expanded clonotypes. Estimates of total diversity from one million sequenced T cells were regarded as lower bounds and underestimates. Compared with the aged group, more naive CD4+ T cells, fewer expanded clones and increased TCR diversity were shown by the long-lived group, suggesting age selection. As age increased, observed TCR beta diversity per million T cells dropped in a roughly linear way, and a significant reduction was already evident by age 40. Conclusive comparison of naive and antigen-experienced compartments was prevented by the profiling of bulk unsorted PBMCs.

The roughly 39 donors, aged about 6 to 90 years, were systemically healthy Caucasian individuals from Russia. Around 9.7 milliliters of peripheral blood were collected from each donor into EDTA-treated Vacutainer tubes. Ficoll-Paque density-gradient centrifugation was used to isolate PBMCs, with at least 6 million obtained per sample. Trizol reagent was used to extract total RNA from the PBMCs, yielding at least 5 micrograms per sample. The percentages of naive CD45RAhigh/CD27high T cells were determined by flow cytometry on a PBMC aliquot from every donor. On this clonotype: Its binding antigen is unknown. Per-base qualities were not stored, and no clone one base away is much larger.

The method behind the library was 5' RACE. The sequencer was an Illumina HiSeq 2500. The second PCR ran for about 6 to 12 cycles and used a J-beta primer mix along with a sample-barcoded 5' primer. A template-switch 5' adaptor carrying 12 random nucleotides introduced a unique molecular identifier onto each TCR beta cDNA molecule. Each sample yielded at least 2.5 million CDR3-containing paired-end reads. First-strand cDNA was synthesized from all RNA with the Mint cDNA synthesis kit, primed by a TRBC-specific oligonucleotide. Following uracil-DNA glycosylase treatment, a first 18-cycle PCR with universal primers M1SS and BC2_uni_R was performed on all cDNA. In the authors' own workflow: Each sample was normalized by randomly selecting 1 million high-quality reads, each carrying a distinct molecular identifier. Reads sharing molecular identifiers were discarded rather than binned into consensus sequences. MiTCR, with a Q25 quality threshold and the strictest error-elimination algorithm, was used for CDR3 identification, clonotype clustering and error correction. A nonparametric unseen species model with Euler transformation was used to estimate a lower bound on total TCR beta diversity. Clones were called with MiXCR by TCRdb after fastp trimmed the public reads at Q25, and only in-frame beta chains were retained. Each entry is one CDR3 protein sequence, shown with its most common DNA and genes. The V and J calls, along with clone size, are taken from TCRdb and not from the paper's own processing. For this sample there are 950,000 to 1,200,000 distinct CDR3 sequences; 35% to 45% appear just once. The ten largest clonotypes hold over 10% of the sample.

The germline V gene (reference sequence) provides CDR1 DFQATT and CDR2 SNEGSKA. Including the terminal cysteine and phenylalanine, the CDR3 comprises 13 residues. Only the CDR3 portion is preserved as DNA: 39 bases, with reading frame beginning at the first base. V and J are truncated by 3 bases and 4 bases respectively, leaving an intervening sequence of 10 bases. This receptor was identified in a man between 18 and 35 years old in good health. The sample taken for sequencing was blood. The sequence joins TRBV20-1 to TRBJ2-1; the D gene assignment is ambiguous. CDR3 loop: CSARGYLYNEQFF. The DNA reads TGCAGTGCTAGGGGTTACCTTTACAATGAGCAGTTCTTC.